A single sample is the source of the 25 T cell receptor beta chains below, sequenced in a study of human T cells and chemical hapten exposure. Regarding time point: patch test 1, 2 weeks after DPC sensitization. Treatment of the sample: therapeutic diphenylcyclopropenone sensitization with weekly scalp DPC. Total RNA was isolated from whole blood that had not been fractionated. MiXCR, applied by TCRdb to the RACE reads, yields one record per CDR3 protein. This sample yields some 41,000 distinct CDR3 sequences, of which 4% are seen a single time; about 24% belongs to the top ten. Sequences were derived from whole blood, sampled in connection with sensitization to the hapten diphenylcyclopropenone (DPC). These receptors were obtained from a man aged 50 to 59 with alopecia areata. Some clones in this sample may be carry-over from other donors' samples.

This clonotype was counted ten times or more. V is TRBV5-5 and J is TRBJ2-7; 8 bases are a match to TRBD1. The V and J ends lost 4 bases and 3 bases, in that order; junction bases with no gene match: 6. The CDR3 spans 14 residues. Per germline, CDR1 SGHKS and CDR2 YYEKEE (reference sequence). The chain's CDR3 is CASSGSGGYYEQYF. The CDR3 bases are TGTGCCAGCAGCGGATCAGGGGGCTACTACGAGCAGTACTTC.

This clonotype has at least ten counts. The chain has TRBV12-3 or TRBV12-4 and TRBJ2-1; perhaps D is TRBD1 or TRBD2 (6 bases each). Trimming left V 7 bases short and J 2 bases short, with 15 bases between. The CDR3 runs to 15 residues. The CDR3 DNA follows: TGTGCCAGCACCGGTTGGGGGGCCACCTACAATGAGCAGTTCTTC. Protein sequence: CASTGWGATYNEQFF.

This clonotype appeared many times. The chain combines TRBV30 with TRBJ1-6; 7 nucleotides agree with TRBD1. The CDR3 totals 13 residues. The J segment lost 3 bases and the V segment lost 7 bases, leaving 3 bases of the junction unmatched. The V gene's germline CDR1 is GTSNPN and CDR2 SVGIG (reference sequence). CDR3 nucleotides: TGTGCCTTGGGACAGATCTATAATTCACCCCTCCACTTT. Residues: CALGQIYNSPLHF.

This clonotype occurred many times. The chain couples TRBV4-1 to TRBJ2-2; TRBD2 agrees at 14 bases. Trimming cost V 2 bases and J 6 bases; bases outside gene matches: 11. Germline CDR1 MGHRA, CDR2 YSYEKL. The CDR3 runs to 19 residues. The CDR3 here is CASSQTHGTSGSRAGELFF. For the CDR3, the DNA is TGCGCCAGCAGCCAAACACATGGGACTAGCGGGAGCCGGGCCGGGGAGCTGTTTTTT.

Concerning this clonotype itself: An end of the junction differs from the germline gene, which may be a read error. The chain links TRBV28 to TRBJ2-7; the D gene is possibly TRBD2 (5 bases). The CDR3 covers 13 residues. Germline CDR1 and CDR2: MDHEN and SYDVKM. In DNA, the CDR3 is TGTGCCAGCCACAGCCGGGCGGGCGAGAAGTACTATTTC. It encodes CASHSRAGEKYYF.

This clonotype was picked up many times. The genes are TRBV20-1 and TRBJ1-1, with 8 bases aligning to TRBD1. Germline V lookup: CDR1 DFQATT, CDR2 SNEGSKA (reference sequence). The CDR3 is made up of 11 amino acids. V trimming: 5 bases; J trimming: 7 bases; junction bases outside the gene matches: 3. The CDR3: CSARTGSEAFF. DNA of the CDR3: TGCAGTGCTCGGACAGGGAGTGAAGCTTTCTTT.

This clonotype came up many times. In DNA form, the CDR3 reads TGTGCCAGCAGCTTAGCGCTAGAGAGCACTGAGCAGTTCTTC. Amino acids: CASSLALESTEQFF. The chain links TRBV11-2 to TRBJ2-1; D is unclear. With 1 base removed from V and 9 bases from J, the gap between germline ends came to 13 bases. Germline V CDR1 and CDR2: SGHAT, FQNNGV. There are 14 residues in the CDR3.

In this sample, this clonotype turned up many times. The chain links TRBV28 to TRBJ1-1; D not certain. Trimming cost V 6 bases and J 1 base, with 6 bases left between them. Germline assignment: CDR1 MDHEN and CDR2 SYDVKM. This CDR3 is built from 12 residues. The CDR3: CASRFENTEAFF. DNA for the CDR3: TGTGCCAGCAGGTTCGAGAACACTGAAGCTTTCTTT.

This clonotype appeared a few times. V is TRBV23-1 and J is TRBJ2-7, with 8 nucleotides matching TRBD1. Being an ORF, TRBV23-1 has a function that is uncertain. V trimming: 3 bases; J trimming: 2 bases; junction bases outside the gene matches: 9. The CDR3 is 16 amino acids. The CDR3 protein is CASSQTGEKKPYEQYF. The CDR3 DNA reads TGCGCCAGCAGTCAGACAGGGGAAAAAAAGCCCTACGAGCAGTACTTC.

This clonotype was seen repeatedly, ten times or more. The chain joins TRBV5-1 to TRBJ1-1, with D possibly matching TRBD1 (5 bases). Trimming stripped 3 bases from V and 4 bases from J, with 13 bases between. CDR1 SGHRS and CDR2 YFSETQ come from the germline V gene. The CDR3 runs to 14 residues. CDR3 nucleotide sequence: TGCGCCAGCAGCTGGCAAGGGGACGGCACTGAAGCTTTCTTT. It yields the protein CASSWQGDGTEAFF. Full variable domain (missing parts from reference TRBV5-1 and TRBJ1-1): KAGVTQTPRYLIKTRGQQVTLSCSPISGHRSVSWYQQTPGQGLQFLFEYFSETQRNKGNFPGRFSGRQFSNSRSEMNVSTLELGDSALYLCASSWQGDGTEAFFGQGTRLTVV.

This clonotype appeared many times. This chain uses TRBV25-1 with TRBJ2-2, with D perhaps TRBD1 (6 bases). Trimming cost V 8 bases and J 6 bases, with 19 bases left between them. The germline CDR1 and CDR2 sequences are MGHDK and SYGVNS. The CDR3 loop spans 15 amino acids. DNA of the CDR3: TGTGCCAGCTCCCCTCCGGGACAACTCGCCGGGGAGCTGTTTTTT. As protein: CASSPPGQLAGELFF.

Note on this clonotype: It may be a read error: a sequence one base away is much more abundant. This chain uses TRBV10-3 with TRBJ2-1, with 9 positions matching TRBD2. CDR1 ENHRY and CDR2 SYGVKD come from the germline V gene. The CDR3 sequence is 15 residues long. V gave up 8 bases and J gave up 8 bases; unmatched junction bases: 13. CDR3: CAIGTRREGPDEQFF. In nucleotides, the CDR3 is TGTGCCATCGGCACGAGGCGGGAGGGCCCCGATGAGCAGTTCTTC.

This clonotype has ten or more counts. This rearrangement joins TRBV12-3 or TRBV12-4 to TRBJ2-7; 8 bases map to TRBD2. The J segment lost 7 bases and the V segment lost 3 bases, leaving 14 bases of the junction unmatched. The CDR3 extends over 16 amino acids. The CDR3 sequence: CASSFLSGGGLLEQYF. The CDR3 region has the DNA TGTGCCAGCAGTTTTCTTTCGGGGGGGGGACTCCTTGAGCAGTACTTC.

This clonotype was seen repeatedly, ten times or more. The chain links TRBV5-4 to TRBJ1-1, with 10 bases matching TRBD1. V trimming: 4 bases; J trimming: 0 bases; junction bases outside the gene matches: 6. The length of the CDR3 is 16 residues. Germline-derived CDR1 and CDR2 are SGHNT and YYREEE (reference sequence). CDR3 residues: CASSAGQGKMNTEAFF. The CDR3 DNA sequence: TGTGCCAGCAGCGCGGGACAGGGGAAGATGAACACTGAAGCTTTCTTT. Looking up the rest from reference TRBV5-4 and TRBJ1-1 gives the full variable domain: ETGVTQSPTHLIKTRGQQVTLRCSSQSGHNTVSWYQQALGQGPQFIFQYYREEENGRGNFPPRFSGLQFPNYSSELNVNALELDDSALYLCASSAGQGKMNTEAFFGQGTRLTVV.

This clonotype appeared once. Since a much larger clone is just one base distant, this may be a read error. The chain couples TRBV5-7 to TRBJ2-1, with a possible D match to TRBD1 (6 bases). TRBV5-7 is marked as an open reading frame, function uncertain. The CDR3 spans 16 residues. The CDR3 DNA follows: TGTGCCAGCAGCTTGCGGTTGTGGACAGATAACAATGAGCGGTTCTTC. This codes for CASSLRLWTDNNERFF.

A few counts support this clonotype. This rearrangement joins TRBV7-2 to TRBJ2-1; the match to TRBD2 covers 8 bases. There are 20 residues in the CDR3. V gave up 4 bases and J gave up 1 base; unmatched junction bases: 18. In germline, CDR1 is SGHTA, CDR2 FQGNSA. The CDR3 protein is CASSSPRRAGGGRSYNEQFF. The DNA of the CDR3 is TGTGCCAGCAGCTCCCCCCGTCGGGCGGGAGGAGGAAGGTCCTACAATGAGCAGTTCTTC.

Notes on this clonotype: This may come from a read error, since a much larger clone is one base off. J is TRBJ2-1 and V is TRBV10-3; weak D call: TRBD2 (6 bases). Germline values: CDR1 ENHRY, CDR2 SYGVKD. This CDR3 has 13 amino acids. CDR3 sequence reads: CVINPGLQNEQFF. For the CDR3, the DNA is TGTGTCATCAATCCGGGACTCCAGAATGAGCAGTTCTTC.

As regards this clonotype: A much larger clone differs by one base, so this may be a read error. The chain couples TRBV19 to TRBJ2-1, with 8 positions matching TRBD2. Per germline, CDR1 LNHDA and CDR2 SQIVND (reference sequence). The CDR3 is 16 amino acids. CDR3 residues: CASQKTLAGRYNQQFF. The CDR3 bases are TGTGCCAGTCAAAAAACCTTAGCGGGGAGGTACAATCAGCAGTTCTTC.

The table lists this clonotype with many counts. The junction and the germline gene differ at one end; a read error may be behind it. The V and J genes are TRBV10-3 and TRBJ1-4; 8 bases are shared with TRBD1. Germline V CDR1 and CDR2: ENHRY, SYGVKD. CDR3 length equals 12 residues. CDR3 protein: CAISEREDRVLF. The DNA of the CDR3 is TGTGCCATCAGTGAGCGAGAGGACAGGGTTCTGTTT.

This clonotype was counted ten times or more. This sequence joins TRBV6-6 and TRBJ2-2; 8 bases fit TRBD2. CDR1 is MNHNY and CDR2 is SVGAGI in the germline V gene (reference sequence). J lost 5 bases, V lost 2 bases, and 4 bases had no gene match. The CDR3 is made up of 15 amino acids. The CDR3 spells CASSYPGGGTGELFF. The CDR3 bases are TGTGCCAGCAGTTACCCCGGGGGGGGAACCGGGGAGCTGTTTTTT.

This clonotype has ten or more counts. The CDR3 region has the DNA TGTGCCAGCAGCTTGCCCGGGACCCGGTCTCTCTACGAGCAGTACTTC. It translates to CASSLPGTRSLYEQYF. The V call is TRBV5-4, the J call TRBJ2-7; D possibly uses TRBD1 or TRBD2 (5 bases each). This CDR3 spans 16 amino acids. The V end was cut by 1 base, the J end by 3 bases, with 17 bases between. Germline values: CDR1 SGHNT, CDR2 YYREEE (reference sequence). Combining the CDR3 with reference TRBV5-4 and TRBJ2-7 gives the whole variable domain ETGVTQSPTHLIKTRGQQVTLRCSSQSGHNTVSWYQQALGQGPQFIFQYYREEENGRGNFPPRFSGLQFPNYSSELNVNALELDDSALYLCASSLPGTRSLYEQYFGPGTRLTVT.

The table lists this clonotype with many counts. V is TRBV6-6 and J is TRBJ1-1; a weak D match, TRBD1 (5 bases). Per germline, CDR1 MNHNY and CDR2 SVGAGI (reference sequence). The CDR3 contains 13 residues. Trimming shortened V by 6 bases and J by 3 bases, and 11 bases separated the two germline ends. The CDR3 region has the DNA TGTGCCAGCAGCAGGGAAATTCACACTGAAGCTTTCTTT. The encoded protein is CASSREIHTEAFF.

The table lists this clonotype with many counts. This chain connects TRBV27 to TRBJ1-1, with 7 bases identical to TRBD1. V dropped 6 bases and J dropped 1; count of bases not matched to a gene: 5. Germline V gene sequence: CDR1 MNHEY, CDR2 SMNVEV (reference sequence). The CDR3 has 14 residues. The CDR3 DNA reads as TGTGCCAGCAGACAGGGACAGACGAACACTGAAGCTTTCTTT. It yields the protein CASRQGQTNTEAFF.

The rearrangement uses TRBV5-4 and TRBJ2-3; 10 positions match TRBD2. Losses at the gene ends were 2 bases for V and 7 bases for J; bases not matched to a gene: 7. Germline assignment: CDR1 SGHNT and CDR2 YYREEE (reference sequence). This CDR3 comprises 15 residues. The CDR3 loop is CASSLNIAGGHTQYF. CDR3 DNA sequence: TGTGCCAGCAGCTTAAATATAGCGGGAGGCCATACGCAGTATTTT.

This clonotype was picked up many times. This chain uses TRBV12-3 or TRBV12-4 with TRBJ1-1; no definite D call. CDR3 length: 15 residues. Trimming cost V 0 bases and J 4 bases, with 12 bases left between them. As DNA, the CDR3 is TGTGCCAGCAGTTTAGCGTCGGGTTCGTTCACTGAAGCTTTCTTT. Its protein is CASSLASGSFTEAFF.